This entry concerns a single T cell receptor (beta chain). This specimen belongs to a study of blood T cell repertoires in COVID-19. Study context: Collection of acute and convalescent COVID-19 samples took place in the United States, Italy and Spain.

Germline trimming cut 5 bases from V and 5 bases from J; bases unmatched to any gene: 5. The CDR3 consists of 13 residues. Germline CDR1 and CDR2: SNHLY and FYNNEI. Assay used: immunoSEQ multiplex PCR; TCRdb lists only in-frame clones, some missing. The repertoire holds 350,000 to 500,000 clones, with roughly 84% as singletons. The receptor was isolated from a woman between 18 and 30 years old who had been exposed to COVID-19. Sequencing was carried out using PBMCs or T cells enriched from blood (not recorded which). This chain links TRBV2 with TRBJ2-5; 7 nucleotides line up with TRBD1. The CDR3 DNA sequence: TGTGCCAGCAGTCGTGACAGGGACGAGACCCAGTACTTC. Amino acids: CASSRDRDETQYF.